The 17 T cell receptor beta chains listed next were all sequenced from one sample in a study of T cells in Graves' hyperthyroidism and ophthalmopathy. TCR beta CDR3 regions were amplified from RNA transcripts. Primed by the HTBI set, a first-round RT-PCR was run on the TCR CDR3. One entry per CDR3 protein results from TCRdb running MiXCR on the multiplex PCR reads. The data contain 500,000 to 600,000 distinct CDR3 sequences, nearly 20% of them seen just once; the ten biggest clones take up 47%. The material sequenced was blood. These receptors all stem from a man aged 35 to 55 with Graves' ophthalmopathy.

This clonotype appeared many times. The CDR3 reads CASSQDSGGKTQYF. The CDR3 DNA is TGTGCCAGCAGCCAAGATTCAGGGGGGAAGACCCAGTACTTC. The V call is TRBV3-1, the J call TRBJ2-5; D is perhaps TRBD1 (7 bases). Germline lookup yields CDR1 LGHDT and CDR2 YNNKEL (reference sequence). The CDR3 totals 14 residues. V was pared by 0 bases and J by 6 bases, with 11 bases between.

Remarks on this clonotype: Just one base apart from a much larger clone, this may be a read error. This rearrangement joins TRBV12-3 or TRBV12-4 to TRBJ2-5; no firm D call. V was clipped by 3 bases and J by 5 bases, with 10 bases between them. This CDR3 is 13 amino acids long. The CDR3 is CASSFGVEETQYF. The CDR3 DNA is TGTGCCAGCAGTTTTGGGGTTGAGGAGACCCAGTACTTC.

The CDR3 sequence: CATSRDPSFEAFF. CDR3 nucleotides: TGTGCCACCAGCAGAGATCCGTCATTTGAAGCTTTCTTT. This chain connects TRBV15 to TRBJ1-1; D call uncertain. Trimming pared 0 bases from V and 7 bases from J, leaving 9 bases between. Germline-derived CDR1 and CDR2 are LNHNV and YYDKDF (reference sequence). CDR3 length: 13 residues. Combining the CDR3 with reference TRBV15 and TRBJ1-1 gives the whole variable domain DAMVIQNPRYQVTQFGKPVTLSCSQTLNHNVMYWYQQKSSQAPKLLFHYYDKDFNNEADTPDNFQSRRPNTSFCFLDIRSPGLGDTAMYLCATSRDPSFEAFFGQGTRLTVV.

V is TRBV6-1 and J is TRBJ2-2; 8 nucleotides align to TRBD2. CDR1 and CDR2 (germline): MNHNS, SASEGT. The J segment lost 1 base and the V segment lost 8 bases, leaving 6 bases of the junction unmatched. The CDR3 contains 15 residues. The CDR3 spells CASWRSGGNTGELFF. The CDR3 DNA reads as TGTGCCAGCTGGCGGAGCGGGGGGAACACCGGGGAGCTGTTTTTT.

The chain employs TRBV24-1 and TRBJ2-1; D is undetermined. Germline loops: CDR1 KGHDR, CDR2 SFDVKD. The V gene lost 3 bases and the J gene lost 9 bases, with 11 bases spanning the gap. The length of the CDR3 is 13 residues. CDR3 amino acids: CATSDALSAEQFF. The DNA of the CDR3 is TGTGCCACCAGTGATGCCCTCAGTGCTGAGCAGTTCTTC.

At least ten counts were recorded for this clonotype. The CDR3 DNA reads as TGTGCCTGGAGCCCAGGGGGGAGTGGGAATGAGCAGTTCTTC. Its translation: CAWSPGGSGNEQFF. This chain connects TRBV30 to TRBJ2-1, with a tentative D call TRBD1 (7 bases). The CDR3 is 14 residues long. V lost 3 bases and J 7 bases, leaving 16 bases between the germline ends. Germline V gene lookup returns CDR1 GTSNPN and CDR2 SVGIG (reference sequence).

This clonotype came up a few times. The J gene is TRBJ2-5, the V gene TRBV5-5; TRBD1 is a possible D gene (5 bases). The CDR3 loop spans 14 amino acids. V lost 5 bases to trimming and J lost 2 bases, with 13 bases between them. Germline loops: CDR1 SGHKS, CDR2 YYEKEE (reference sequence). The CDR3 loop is CASRGPRPQETQYF. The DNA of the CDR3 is TGTGCCAGCAGGGGGCCAAGGCCGCAAGAGACCCAGTACTTC.

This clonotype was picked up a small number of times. CDR3 loop: CSASGQGHYGYTF. The CDR3 nucleotides read TGCAGTGCTTCGGGACAGGGGCACTATGGCTACACCTTC. V usage is TRBV20-1 and J usage is TRBJ1-2; TRBD1 matches 10 bases. The CDR3 sequence is 13 residues long. With 5 bases clipped from V and 3 bases from J, the junction kept 3 bases outside the gene matches. Germline assignment: CDR1 DFQATT and CDR2 SNEGSKA (reference sequence).

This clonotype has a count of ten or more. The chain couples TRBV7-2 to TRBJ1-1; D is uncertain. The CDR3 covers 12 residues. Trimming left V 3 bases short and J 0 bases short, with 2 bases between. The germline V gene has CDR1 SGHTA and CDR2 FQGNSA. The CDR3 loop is CASSFMNTEAFF. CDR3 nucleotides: TGTGCCAGCAGCTTCATGAACACTGAAGCTTTCTTT.

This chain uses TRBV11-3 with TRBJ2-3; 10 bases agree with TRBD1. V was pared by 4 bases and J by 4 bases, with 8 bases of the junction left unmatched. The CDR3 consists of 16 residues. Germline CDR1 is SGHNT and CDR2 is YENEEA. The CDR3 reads CASSYRQGAGADTQYF. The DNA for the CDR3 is TGTGCCAGCAGCTATAGACAGGGGGCTGGGGCAGATACGCAGTATTTT.

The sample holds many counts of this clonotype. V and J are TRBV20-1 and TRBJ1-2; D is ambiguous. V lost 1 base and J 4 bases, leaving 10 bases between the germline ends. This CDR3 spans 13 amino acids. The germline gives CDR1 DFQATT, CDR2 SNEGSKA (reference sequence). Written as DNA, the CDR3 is TGCAGTGCTAGAGGCCCGGGAATCTATGGCTACACCTTC. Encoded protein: CSARGPGIYGYTF.

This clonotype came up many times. This chain's CDR3 is CASSFLRLDDTQYF. The CDR3 DNA reads TGTGCCAGCAGTTTTCTCCGCCTAGACGATACGCAGTATTTT. The chain couples TRBV28 to TRBJ2-3, with unresolved D. V shed 3 bases and J shed 6 bases, with 13 bases lying between them. The CDR3 contains 14 residues. Germline V gene sequence: CDR1 MDHEN, CDR2 SYDVKM.

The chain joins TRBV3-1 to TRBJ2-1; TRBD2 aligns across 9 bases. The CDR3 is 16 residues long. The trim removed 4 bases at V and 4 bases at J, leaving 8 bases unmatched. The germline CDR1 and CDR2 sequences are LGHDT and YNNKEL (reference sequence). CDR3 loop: CASSPITSGRYNEQFF. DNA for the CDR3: TGTGCCAGCAGCCCTATTACTAGCGGGCGTTACAATGAGCAGTTCTTC.

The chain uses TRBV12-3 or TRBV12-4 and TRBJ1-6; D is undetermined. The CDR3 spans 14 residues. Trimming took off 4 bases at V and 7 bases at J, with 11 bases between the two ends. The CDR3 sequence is CASSSREDNSPLHF. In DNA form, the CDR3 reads TGTGCCAGCAGTTCTAGGGAAGACAATTCACCCCTCCACTTT.

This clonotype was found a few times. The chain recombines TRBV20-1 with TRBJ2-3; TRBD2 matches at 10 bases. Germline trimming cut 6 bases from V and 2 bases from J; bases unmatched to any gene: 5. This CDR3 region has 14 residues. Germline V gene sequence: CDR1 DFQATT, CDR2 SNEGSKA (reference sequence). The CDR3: CSAELAGPTDTQYF. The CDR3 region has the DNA TGCAGTGCGGAACTAGCGGGGCCCACAGATACGCAGTATTTT.

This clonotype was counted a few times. The CDR3 spells CASAGGDKQETQYF. CDR3 DNA sequence: TGTGCTAGTGCCGGCGGGGACAAACAAGAGACCCAGTACTTC. V gene TRBV12-5 combines with J gene TRBJ2-5, with D tentatively TRBD1 or TRBD2 (6 bases each). CDR1 LGHNT and CDR2 FRNRAP come from the germline V gene. V lost 7 bases to trimming and J lost 2 bases, with 14 bases between them. This CDR3 is built from 14 residues.

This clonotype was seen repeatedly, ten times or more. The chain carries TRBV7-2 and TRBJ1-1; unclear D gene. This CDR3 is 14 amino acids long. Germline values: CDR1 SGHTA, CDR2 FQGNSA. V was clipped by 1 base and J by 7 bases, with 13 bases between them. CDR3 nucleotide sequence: TGTGCCAGCAGCTTAGACCGGGGAAGAGATGAAGCTTTCTTT. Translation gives CASSLDRGRDEAFF. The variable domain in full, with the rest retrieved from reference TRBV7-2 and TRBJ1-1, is GAGVSQSPSNKVTEKGKDVELRCDPISGHTALYWYRQSLGQGLEFLIYFQGNSAPDKSGLPSDRFSAERTGGSVSTLTIQRTQQEDSAVYLCASSLDRGRDEAFFGQGTRLTVV.